The entry below describes one T cell receptor (beta chain). Its antigen remains unidentified. No base qualities exist here, and no much larger clone lies one base off it. The data derive from a study of T cell repertoires in cytomegalovirus infection (dated by TCRdb to about 2019). Background on the whole study: Alongside well-studied HLA-B-restricted epitopes, the peptide stimulations were aimed at recently identified HLA-C-restricted CMV epitopes, whose presentation resists viral immunomodulation. Donor HLA type was relevant to the analysis, as public TCR beta signatures indicated carriage of CMV infection together with the matching HLA type.

Instrument on record: Illumina HiSeq 1500. TCRdb cleaned the public reads at Q25 with fastp, built clones with MiXCR and kept in-frame beta chains. A single entry per CDR3 protein holds the most common genes and DNA from its merged rows. The sample table contains roughly 69,000 distinct CDR3 sequences; only one count was recorded for 20% of them. Of the sample, over 65% falls within the top ten clones. Based on the germline V gene, the CDR1 and CDR2 sequences are SGHTA and FQGNSA. V is pruned by 2 bases and J by 9 bases, leaving 4 bases of the junction without a gene match. The CDR3, from cysteine to phenylalanine, totals 14 residues. The kept DNA is CDR3 alone, 42 bases in frame from the first base. In light of the paper, this sample's treatment or condition label describes: in vitro stimulation with specific CMV peptide epitopes to enrich CMV-specific T cells. Broader findings and caveats from the paper: In the ex vivo response, HLA-C-restricted CMV-specific TCR beta clonotypes were dominant, and in two of eight donors the single most frequent clonotype came from this HLA-C-restricted group. Carriers of CMV infection plus the relevant HLA type were discriminated by the cumulative frequency of public TCR beta family members in the study cohort and in an independent roughly 400-donor cohort.

This sequence uses TRBV7-2 and TRBJ2-1; the central 10 bases match TRBD1. This receptor was identified in a human donor in good health (CMV status not recorded). Some clones in this sample may be carry-over from other donors' samples. The sequenced sample was CD8+ T cells from cultured PBMCs, obtained from culture after CMV antigen stimulation. In nucleotide form, the sequence is TGTGCCAGCAGCTTACCGGACAGGGGGGCTGAGCAGTTCTTC. It codes for CASSLPDRGAEQFF.